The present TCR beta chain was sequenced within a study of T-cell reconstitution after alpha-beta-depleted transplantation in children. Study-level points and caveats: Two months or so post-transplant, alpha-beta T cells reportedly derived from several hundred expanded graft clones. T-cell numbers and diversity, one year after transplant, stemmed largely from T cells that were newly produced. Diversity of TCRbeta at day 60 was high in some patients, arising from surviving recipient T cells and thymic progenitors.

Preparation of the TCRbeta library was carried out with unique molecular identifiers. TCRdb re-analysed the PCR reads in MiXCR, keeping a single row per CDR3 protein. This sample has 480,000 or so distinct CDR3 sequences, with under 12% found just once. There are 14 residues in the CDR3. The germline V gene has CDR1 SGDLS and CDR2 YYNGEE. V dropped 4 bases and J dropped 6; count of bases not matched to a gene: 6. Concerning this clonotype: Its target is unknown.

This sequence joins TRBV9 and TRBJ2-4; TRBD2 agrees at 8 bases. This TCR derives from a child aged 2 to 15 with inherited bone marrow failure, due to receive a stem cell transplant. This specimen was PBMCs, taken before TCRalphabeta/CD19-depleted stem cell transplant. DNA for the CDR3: TGTGCCAGCAGCCCGGGACTAGAAATAAACATTCAGTACTTC. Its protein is CASSPGLEINIQYF.